Each of the 27 T cell receptor beta chains below was sequenced from the same sample in a study of T cells in narcolepsy (dated by TCRdb to between 2017 and 2018). Receptor amplification or capture employed the immunoSEQ multiplex PCR assay. Here the immuneACCESS table is served through TCRdb, limited to in-frame sequences with V and J called. Missing clones are a known gap in these copies; in checked studies unresolved V genes cover under half, and the rest lacks a known reason. The sample has 25,000 to 30,000 clones on record, 75% to 80% of them singletons. Around 3.7% of the sample comes from the top ten. Sequenced input: CD45RA- memory CD4+ T cells from PBMCs. According to the study, the label for this sample's cell subset or site signals: memory T cells sorted ex vivo from peripheral blood. All receptors come from a human donor with narcolepsy.

This chain links TRBV28 with TRBJ1-1; a weak D match, TRBD1 (5 bases). There are 13 residues in the CDR3. Between the trimmed V and J ends, which lost 5 bases and 7 bases, there was a span of 14 bases. The V gene's germline CDR1 is MDHEN and CDR2 SYDVKM. CDR3 DNA sequence: TGTGCCAGCAGTCCTCCCAGAGGGGTTGAAGCTTTCTTT. As protein: CASSPPRGVEAFF.

On this clone itself: The identical CDR3 is also encoded by other nucleotide sequences in the sample. The J gene is TRBJ2-3, the V gene TRBV19; 16 positions agree with TRBD2. The V gene's germline CDR1 is LNHDA and CDR2 SQIVND (reference sequence). Unmatched junction bases numbered 7, after V lost 4 bases and J lost 0 bases. The CDR3 runs 19 residues. The CDR3 spells CASSRGLAGGDSSTDTQYF. The CDR3 region has the DNA TGTGCCAGTAGTAGGGGACTAGCGGGGGGGGATTCCAGCACAGATACGCAGTATTTT.

The gene calls are TRBV11-2 and TRBJ2-1; TRBD2 aligns across 7 bases. The V gene end was trimmed by 1 base and the J gene end by 0 bases; junction bases not matched to a gene: 9. This CDR3 region has 18 residues. The V gene's germline CDR1 is SGHAT and CDR2 FQNNGV. CDR3 sequence reads: CASSLVRLAINSYNEQFF. The CDR3 DNA reads TGTGCCAGCAGCTTAGTGCGACTAGCAATAAACTCCTACAATGAGCAGTTCTTC.

This clone has only a few counts. This sequence joins TRBV21-1 and TRBJ1-6. TRBV21-1 is termed a pseudogene. This CDR3 region has 19 residues. The CDR3, as DNA: TGTGCCAGCAGCAAATCATCTAAAAGCACGGGAGATCTTAATTCACCCCTCCACTTT. It specifies CASSKSSKSTGDLNSPLHF.

The chain couples TRBV6-5 to TRBJ1-3; no reliable D call. The germline V gene has CDR1 MNHEY and CDR2 SVGAGI. The CDR3 runs 15 residues. V was clipped by 2 bases and J by 0 bases, with 8 bases between them. This CDR3 is CASSYLGSSGNTIYF. The CDR3 DNA follows: TGTGCCAGCAGTTACCTCGGCAGCTCTGGAAACACCATATATTTT.

The chain recombines TRBV30 with TRBJ2-7, with 8 bases fitting TRBD2. CDR1 and CDR2 from the germline V gene are GTSNPN and SVGIG (reference sequence). With V trimmed by 3 bases and J by 2 bases, 9 bases remained unmatched. The CDR3 covers 15 residues. In DNA form, the CDR3 reads TGTGCCTGGAGGGTACGGGGGGGAGGGGCCTACGAGCAGTACTTC. Its protein product is CAWRVRGGGAYEQYF.

The chain couples TRBV10-3 to TRBJ2-1; 10 bases match TRBD1. With 6 bases clipped from V and 5 bases from J, the junction kept 4 bases outside the gene matches. The V gene's germline CDR1 is ENHRY and CDR2 SYGVKD. This CDR3 is built from 14 residues. CDR3 bases: TGTGCCATCAGGGGACAGGGGCGTAACAATGAGCAGTTCTTC. Translating it yields CAIRGQGRNNEQFF.

This clone came up once. The rearrangement joins TRBV7-9 to TRBJ1-3; 7 nucleotides align to TRBD1. After removal of 7 bases from V and 2 bases from J, the junction contained 8 bases not matched to a gene. The CDR3 has 15 amino acids. Germline V CDR1 and CDR2: SEHNR, FQNEAQ (reference sequence). The CDR3 spells CASTLTGDPGNTIYF. The CDR3, as DNA: TGTGCCAGCACCCTAACAGGGGACCCTGGAAACACCATATATTTT.

The gene calls are TRBV11-2 and TRBJ1-1; possible D gene TRBD1, 6 bases. Per the germline V gene, CDR1 is SGHAT and CDR2 is FQNNGV. Trimming pared 1 base from V and 5 bases from J, leaving 17 bases between. The CDR3 length is 16 residues. CDR3 sequence: CASSLVAGGAGTEAFF. The CDR3 DNA reads TGTGCCAGCAGCTTAGTCGCGGGGGGCGCAGGGACTGAAGCTTTCTTT.

This clone turned up a few times. Other DNA sequences in this sample translate to the same CDR3. The genes are TRBV11-2 and TRBJ2-5; no definite D call. This CDR3 is 15 amino acids long. The V gene lost 1 base and the J gene lost 0 bases, with 9 bases spanning the gap. Germline V lookup: CDR1 SGHAT, CDR2 FQNNGV. In nucleotides, the CDR3 is TGTGCCAGCAGCTTAGGGGCAGAGTACCAAGAGACCCAGTACTTC. Translating gives CASSLGAEYQETQYF.

The chain links TRBV6-1 to TRBJ1-3; no clear D gene. The V end lost 0 bases, the J end lost 0 bases, and 9 bases lay between the germline ends. Germline V CDR1 and CDR2: MNHNS, SASEGT. The CDR3 sequence is 16 residues long. CDR3 coding DNA: TGTGCCAGCAGTGAAGCCTTACAGCTCTCTGGAAACACCATATATTTT. Translating it yields CASSEALQLSGNTIYF.

The chain uses TRBV7-2 and TRBJ2-4; 7 positions match TRBD2. CDR3 size: 14 residues. Germline-derived CDR1 and CDR2 are SGHTA and FQGNSA. V lost 5 bases to trimming and J lost 2 bases; unmatched junction nucleotides: 3. The CDR3 spells CASSPGGTKNIQYF. In DNA, the CDR3 is TGTGCCAGCAGCCCCGGGGGGACCAAAAACATTCAGTACTTC.

This clone was found a few times. Here the CDR3 reads CASSVGQPSTDTQYF. In DNA, the CDR3 is TGTGCCAGCAGCGTTGGACAGCCTAGCACAGATACGCAGTATTTT. The V call is TRBV14, the J call TRBJ2-3; weak D call: TRBD1 (6 bases). With 5 bases removed from V and 0 bases from J, the gap between germline ends came to 12 bases. Germline-derived CDR1 and CDR2 are SGHDN and FVKESK. CDR3 length: 15 residues.

The chain recombines TRBV5-6 with TRBJ2-7; TRBD1 matches at 12 bases. From germline, CDR1 is SGHDT and CDR2 YYEEEE. This CDR3 region has 16 residues. Trimming took 4 bases from V and 4 from J; bases not matched to a gene: 9. CDR3 sequence reads: CASSEPPGQGAYEQYF. In DNA, the CDR3 is TGTGCCAGCAGCGAACCGCCGGGACAGGGGGCGTACGAGCAGTACTTC.

This clone was seen just once. The V gene is TRBV7-8, the J gene TRBJ1-3; D is possibly TRBD1 (5 bases). The CDR3 has 15 residues. Trimming cost V 0 bases and J 8 bases, with 14 bases left between them. The germline CDR1 and CDR2 sequences are SGHVS and FQNEAQ. The DNA for the CDR3 is TGTGCCAGCAGCTTAGCCGGGACTAACGGCGACACCATATATTTT. Amino acids: CASSLAGTNGDTIYF.

V and J are TRBV29-1 and TRBJ1-6, with 7 bases fitting TRBD1. Germline values: CDR1 SQVTM, CDR2 ANQGSEA. This CDR3 spans 20 amino acids. V was clipped by 3 bases and J by 7 bases; unmatched bases: 24. Here the CDR3 DNA reads TGCAGCGTTGAGGAGCGGGGGGAACAGGGGCCCCAGGTTTTGAATTCACCCCTCCACTTT. It yields the protein CSVEERGEQGPQVLNSPLHF.

Only one count was recorded for this clone. This sequence joins TRBV5-1 and TRBJ1-1, with a tentative D call TRBD1 (5 bases). CDR1 and CDR2 (germline): SGHRS, YFSETQ. Trimming pared 2 bases from V and 5 bases from J, leaving 13 bases between. CDR3 length: 14 amino acids. The CDR3 sequence: CASSFKGLETEAFF. DNA of the CDR3: TGCGCCAGCAGCTTCAAGGGGCTAGAGACTGAAGCTTTCTTT.

The J gene is TRBJ1-4, the V gene TRBV7-6; 7 bases are shared with TRBD1. J lost 4 bases, V lost 2 bases, and 7 bases had no gene match. CDR1 is SGHVS, CDR2 FNYEAQ, per germline. The CDR3 length is 16 residues. In nucleotides, the CDR3 is TGTGCCAGCAGCTTACAACCCGGGACAGTTAATGAAAAACTGTTTTTT. Its protein product is CASSLQPGTVNEKLFF.

This clone was seen just once. The V and J genes are TRBV5-8 and TRBJ1-4, with TRBD1 matching 9 bases. The V gene's germline CDR1 is SGHTS and CDR2 YDEGEE. The V gene end was trimmed by 3 bases and the J gene end by 9 bases; junction bases not matched to a gene: 6. The CDR3 runs to 14 residues. CDR3 coding DNA: TGTGCCAGCAGCTGGGACAGGGTTGGGAAAAAACTGTTTTTT. Its protein product is CASSWDRVGKKLFF.

The rearrangement joins TRBV2 to TRBJ1-3; TRBD1 matches at 9 bases. Germline CDR1 is SNHLY and CDR2 is FYNNEI. This CDR3 contains 16 residues. The V segment lost 5 bases and the J segment 3 bases; nucleotides outside the gene matches: 8. The CDR3 sequence: CASSKQGALGGNTIYF. The DNA for the CDR3 is TGTGCCAGCAGTAAACAGGGGGCTTTGGGTGGAAACACCATATATTTT.

The chain joins TRBV18 to TRBJ2-7; 7 nucleotides agree with TRBD1. Trimming cost V 1 base and J 2 bases; bases outside gene matches: 2. The CDR3 has 14 amino acids. From germline, CDR1 is KGHSH and CDR2 LQKENI. DNA for the CDR3: TGTGCCAGCTCACCACAGACAGGGCCCTACGAGCAGTACTTC. It yields the protein CASSPQTGPYEQYF. Variable domain in full (rest from reference TRBV18 and TRBJ2-7): NAGVMQNPRHLVRRRGQEARLRCSPMKGHSHVYWYRQLPEEGLKFMVYLQKENIIDESGMPKERFSAEFPKEGPSILRIQQVVRGDSAAYFCASSPQTGPYEQYFGPGTRLTVT.

The chain uses TRBV2 and TRBJ2-5; 11 positions match TRBD1. The CDR3 runs to 16 residues. Germline CDR1 SNHLY, CDR2 FYNNEI. V lost 6 bases to trimming and J lost 5 bases; unmatched junction nucleotides: 11. CDR3 sequence reads: CASSDQDRGPGETQYF. The CDR3 DNA reads as TGTGCCAGCAGCGACCAGGACAGGGGGCCTGGGGAGACCCAGTACTTC.

The rearrangement joins TRBV5-1 to TRBJ2-3, with a possible D match to TRBD2 (5 bases). The CDR3 length is 14 residues. Germline V CDR1 and CDR2: SGHRS, YFSETQ. V was cut by 1 base and J by 3 bases, with 9 bases left in between. CDR3 nucleotides: TGCGCCAGCAGCTTGTTACTAGAAACAGATACGCAGTATTTT. It codes for CASSLLLETDTQYF.

A word on this clone: Compared with germline, one end of the junction differs, possibly owing to a read error. The chain has TRBV9 and TRBJ2-7; 8 nucleotides line up with TRBD1. Germline-derived CDR1 and CDR2 are SGDLS and YYNGEE. This CDR3 has 13 amino acids. The CDR3 DNA is TGTGCCAGCTGCGTAGTGACAGGGGACGAGCAGTACTTC. Translating gives CASCVVTGDEQYF.

The chain couples TRBV30 to TRBJ2-7, with D perhaps TRBD1 (5 bases). This CDR3 region has 13 residues. With 0 bases removed from V and 3 bases from J, the gap between germline ends came to 9 bases. CDR1 GTSNPN and CDR2 SVGIG come from the germline V gene (reference sequence). CDR3 amino acids: CAWSVQGVYEQYF. The CDR3 DNA follows: TGTGCCTGGAGTGTACAAGGGGTCTACGAGCAGTACTTC.

This clone was detected a few times. J is TRBJ2-7 and V is TRBV5-1; D not certain. V was cut by 5 bases and J by 2 bases, with 11 bases left in between. The germline V gene encodes CDR1 SGHRS and CDR2 YFSETQ. The CDR3 is 13 amino acids. CDR3 DNA: TGCGCCAGCAGTCCACCGTCCCCCTACGAGCAGTACTTC. Its protein product is CASSPPSPYEQYF.

The chain is built from TRBV19 and TRBJ1-2; TRBD1 agrees at 7 bases. CDR1 LNHDA and CDR2 SQIVND come from the germline V gene (reference sequence). Trimming at V came to 4 bases and at J to 7 bases, leaving 21 bases not matched to a gene. CDR3 length equals 18 residues. CDR3 sequence (DNA): TGTGCCAGTAGTACCCGGCAGGGGGGAAGTTTCGGGGCACCTGGCTACACCTTC. Its protein is CASSTRQGGSFGAPGYTF.